This TCR beta chain appears in the sequencing data of a study of OX40 agonist ivuxolimab in advanced cancers. Study details: Each dose-escalation patient presented with hepatocellular carcinoma, melanoma, renal cell or head and neck cancer. The mean age was roughly 60 years, ranging from about 20 to 90, with under 90% of participants male. Findings and caveats of the study: Relative to CD4+ cells, CD8+ T cells on average had more expanded clones.

Remarks on this clone: The antigen is undetermined.

Using immunoSEQ multiplex PCR, the repertoire was profiled, and TCRdb retains in-frame clones only, with some absent. In the table there are about 75,000 clones, approximately 84% of which are singletons. This CDR3 has 14 amino acids. The germline V gene encodes CDR1 MNHNY and CDR2 SVGAGI (reference sequence). V was shortened by 6 bases and J by 1 base, with 12 bases between the two germline ends. The sequenced sample was CD4+ or CD8+ T cells sorted from blood, obtained in a trial of the OX40 agonist ivuxolimab. The chain recombines TRBV6-6 with TRBJ1-1; D is unclear. The receptor's source is an adult with an advanced solid tumor such as melanoma, head and neck, liver or kidney cancer. The CDR3 bases are TGTGCCAGCAGGCGCGTAGTAGGGAACACTGAAGCTTTCTTT. Translating it yields CASRRVVGNTEAFF.